This is a list of T cell receptor beta chains from one sample in a study of graft-versus-host responses after intestinal transplantation. TCRdb's copy holds only in-frame clones and misses some; the assay was immunoSEQ multiplex PCR. The sample carries around 67,000 clones, 90% recorded once. No antigens are known for them. Sample: unstimulated CD8+ T cells sorted from spleen or lymph node cells, taken before transplant. All receptors derive from a human donor who was the organ donor for an intestinal transplant. The CDR3 runs from the conserved cysteine through the conserved F or W. The order of the fields is clone size, D gene, V gene, J gene, CDR3 protein, CDR3 DNA. The D gene is left open where the match is weak. The size of a clone is reported for some rows only, either as once, few or many, or as a class for expanded clones.

clone size: -
D gene: TRBD2
V gene: TRBV4-2
J gene: TRBJ2-3
CDR3 protein: CASSTRTSGGAMDTQYF
CDR3 DNA: TGTGCCAGCAGCACCCGTACTAGCGGGGGGGCCATGGATACGCAGTATTTT

clone size: -
D gene: TRBD1
V gene: TRBV9
J gene: TRBJ2-1
CDR3 protein: CASSVDRWDNEQFF
CDR3 DNA: TGTGCCAGCAGCGTGGACAGGTGGGACAATGAGCAGTTCTTC

clone size: -
D gene: -
V gene: TRBV27
J gene: TRBJ1-1
CDR3 protein: CASSLTSDRANTEAFF
CDR3 DNA: TGTGCCAGCAGTCTTACCTCTGACAGAGCGAACACTGAAGCTTTCTTT

clone size: once
D gene: -
V gene: TRBV4-1
J gene: TRBJ2-2
CDR3 protein: CASSQDRFGVSGELFF
CDR3 DNA: TGCGCCAGCAGCCAAGATCGCTTTGGAGTTTCCGGGGAGCTGTTTTTT

clone size: -
D gene: -
V gene: TRBV6-6
J gene: TRBJ1-1
CDR3 protein: CASSYPEGGETEAFF
CDR3 DNA: TGTGCCAGCAGTTACCCAGAAGGGGGAGAGACTGAAGCTTTCTTT

clone size: -
D gene: -
V gene: TRBV10-3
J gene: TRBJ2-3
CDR3 protein: CAISDRARDTQYF
CDR3 DNA: TGTGCCATCAGTGACAGGGCACGGGATACGCAGTATTTT

clone size: -
D gene: -
V gene: TRBV28
J gene: TRBJ1-2
CDR3 protein: CASTENGGYYGYTF
CDR3 DNA: TGTGCCAGCACCGAAAACGGGGGGTACTATGGCTACACCTTC

clone size: -
D gene: TRBD1
V gene: TRBV4-1
J gene: TRBJ2-5
CDR3 protein: CASSPPTGDQETQYF
CDR3 DNA: TGCGCCAGCAGCCCCCCGACAGGGGACCAAGAGACCCAGTACTTC

clone size: few
D gene: TRBD2
V gene: TRBV4-1
J gene: TRBJ2-3
CDR3 protein: CASSHLGTSGGTRDTDTQYF
CDR3 DNA: TGCGCCAGCAGCCACCTCGGGACTAGCGGGGGCACAAGAGACACAGATACGCAGTATTTT

clone size: -
D gene: -
V gene: TRBV4-1
J gene: TRBJ1-5
CDR3 protein: CASSQEAGRGPNQPQHF
CDR3 DNA: TGCGCCAGCAGCCAAGAGGCGGGCAGGGGACCAAATCAGCCCCAGCATTTT

clone size: -
D gene: TRBD2
V gene: TRBV28
J gene: TRBJ2-1
CDR3 protein: CASRPAGEAHNEQFF
CDR3 DNA: TGTGCCAGCAGGCCAGCGGGGGAGGCCCACAATGAGCAGTTCTTC

clone size: -
D gene: -
V gene: TRBV7-9
J gene: TRBJ1-1
CDR3 protein: CASSQPGARTEAFF
CDR3 DNA: TGTGCCAGCAGCCAACCAGGGGCTAGGACTGAAGCTTTCTTT

clone size: -
D gene: TRBD2
V gene: TRBV6-1
J gene: TRBJ2-1
CDR3 protein: CASSALAGGNYEQFF
CDR3 DNA: TGTGCCAGCAGTGCGCTAGCGGGGGGTAACTATGAGCAGTTCTTC

clone size: once
D gene: TRBD1
V gene: TRBV7-6
J gene: TRBJ1-2
CDR3 protein: CASSPGQAYGYTF
CDR3 DNA: TGTGCCAGCAGCCCCGGACAGGCCTATGGCTACACCTTC

clone size: -
D gene: -
V gene: TRBV28
J gene: TRBJ1-5
CDR3 protein: CASSSQGSQPQHF
CDR3 DNA: TGTGCCAGCAGTTCACAGGGCTCCCAGCCCCAGCATTTT

clone size: -
D gene: -
V gene: TRBV9
J gene: TRBJ1-3
CDR3 protein: CASSVETGRDTIYF
CDR3 DNA: TGTGCCAGCAGCGTAGAGACAGGACGGGACACCATATATTTT

clone size: -
D gene: -
V gene: TRBV6-5
J gene: TRBJ1-3
CDR3 protein: CASSYSGQYSGNTIYF
CDR3 DNA: TGTGCCAGCAGTTACTCGGGCCAGTACTCTGGAAACACCATATATTTT

clone size: -
D gene: -
V gene: TRBV4-3
J gene: TRBJ2-1
CDR3 protein: CASSQDAAGYNEQFF
CDR3 DNA: TGCGCCAGCAGCCAAGATGCGGCCGGCTACAATGAGCAGTTCTTC

clone size: once
D gene: -
V gene: TRBV9
J gene: TRBJ2-3
CDR3 protein: CASSVGMTSGSTDTQYF
CDR3 DNA: TGTGCCAGCAGCGTTGGGATGACTAGTGGTAGCACAGATACGCAGTATTTT

clone size: once
D gene: -
V gene: TRBV7-8
J gene: TRBJ1-1
CDR3 protein: CASLGRGEAFF
CDR3 DNA: TGTGCCAGCTTAGGGAGAGGGGAAGCTTTCTTT

clone size: -
D gene: -
V gene: TRBV7-8
J gene: TRBJ2-2
CDR3 protein: CASSLGAGADGELFF
CDR3 DNA: TGTGCCAGCAGCTTAGGGGCGGGGGCGGACGGGGAGCTGTTTTTT

clone size: -
D gene: TRBD1
V gene: TRBV5-8
J gene: TRBJ1-1
CDR3 protein: CASSFGQGGAFF
CDR3 DNA: TGTGCCAGCAGCTTTGGACAGGGGGGAGCTTTCTTT

clone size: -
D gene: TRBD1
V gene: TRBV9
J gene: TRBJ2-1
CDR3 protein: CASSAGQGARDEQFF
CDR3 DNA: TGTGCCAGCAGCGCGGGACAGGGGGCGAGGGATGAGCAGTTCTTC